Listed below are T cell receptor beta chains from one sample, sequenced in a study of CD8 T cells in ankylosing spondylitis. TCRdb processed the 5' RACE reads anew with MiXCR; each CDR3 protein has one entry. The sample has 650,000 to 800,000 distinct CDR3 sequences, roughly 19% seen once; the top ten hold over 15%. The sequencing sample was made of blood, either unsorted or a sorted T cell fraction (not recorded which). These receptors were collected from a male donor with ankylosing spondylitis. CDR3s include the opening cysteine and the closing phenylalanine or tryptophan. D genes are given only for firm matches. Not all rows give a size; the values are once, few, many and, for expanded clones, a class.

d_call: TRBD2; clone_size: NA; j_call: TRBJ2-3; v_call: TRBV3-1; cdr3_nt: TGTGCCAGCAGCCCTCGTGGACTAGCGGGAGCAGTAGATACGCAGTATTTT; cdr3_aa: CASSPRGLAGAVDTQYF
d_call: TRBD2; clone_size: many; j_call: TRBJ2-7; v_call: TRBV3-1; cdr3_nt: TGTGCCAGCAGCCGGAAGCGGGAGGGCCCCTACGAGCAGTACTTC; cdr3_aa: CASSRKREGPYEQYF
d_call: NA; clone_size: few; j_call: TRBJ2-1; v_call: TRBV20-1; cdr3_nt: TGCAGTGCTAGAAACACAGCCAACAATGAGCAGTTCTTC; cdr3_aa: CSARNTANNEQFF
d_call: NA; clone_size: NA; j_call: TRBJ2-2; v_call: TRBV15; cdr3_nt: TGTGCCACCAGCAGAGCCCTCGCCCGGACACGGAACACCGGGGAGCTGTTTTTT; cdr3_aa: CATSRALARTRNTGELFF
d_call: TRBD2; clone_size: NA; j_call: TRBJ2-7; v_call: TRBV2; cdr3_nt: TGTGCCAGCATTACCGGACTAGCGGGGGACTCCTACGAGCAGTACTTC; cdr3_aa: CASITGLAGDSYEQYF
d_call: NA; clone_size: NA; j_call: TRBJ1-3; v_call: TRBV20-1; cdr3_nt: TGCAGTGCGAAGGACATCGGAAACACCATATATTTT; cdr3_aa: CSAKDIGNTIYF
d_call: TRBD2; clone_size: few; j_call: TRBJ2-7; v_call: TRBV29-1; cdr3_nt: TGCAGCACCCGGCCCGGCGGGGGTTTTGACGTCTACGAGCAGTACTTC; cdr3_aa: CSTRPGGGFDVYEQYF
d_call: NA; clone_size: NA; j_call: TRBJ1-5; v_call: TRBV9; cdr3_nt: TGTGCCAGCAGCGTAGGTGGAGGGGCGCCCCAGCATTTT; cdr3_aa: CASSVGGGAPQHF
d_call: TRBD2; clone_size: few; j_call: TRBJ2-6; v_call: TRBV27; cdr3_nt: TGTGCCACCAAGGTGGGAGGGACTGGGGCCAACGTCCTGACTTTC; cdr3_aa: CATKVGGTGANVLTF
d_call: TRBD1; clone_size: NA; j_call: TRBJ1-6; v_call: TRBV5-1; cdr3_nt: TGCGCCAGCAGCCAGGGACAGGGAGGCTCGCCCCTCCACTTT; cdr3_aa: CASSQGQGGSPLHF
d_call: TRBD2; clone_size: few; j_call: TRBJ2-3; v_call: TRBV27; cdr3_nt: TGTGCCAGCAGTACTAGCGGGAGGGGGGTTGGCACAGATACGCAGTATTTT; cdr3_aa: CASSTSGRGVGTDTQYF